These 4 T cell receptor beta chains came from one sample sequenced in a study of blood T cells in healthy people across ages. A second 7 to 11 cycle PCR used barcoded and J-beta primers. One entry per CDR3 protein results from TCRdb running MiXCR on the 5' RACE reads. The table includes roughly 720,000 distinct CDR3 sequences, about 55% detected once. Sequencing was performed on blood. All receptors derive from a man older than 75 in good health.

The V call is TRBV6-5, the J call TRBJ1-1; 7 positions match TRBD1. The V segment lost 4 bases and the J segment 4 bases; nucleotides outside the gene matches: 6. In germline, CDR1 is MNHEY, CDR2 SVGAGI. The CDR3 consists of 14 residues. The CDR3: CASSSTGSRTEAFF. The CDR3 bases are TGTGCCAGCAGTTCGACAGGGTCGCGCACTGAAGCTTTCTTT.

The rearrangement uses TRBV20-1 and TRBJ2-5; D ambiguous. The ends were cut back, 5 bases at V and 11 bases at J, with 15 bases in the middle. Germline V gives CDR1 DFQATT, CDR2 SNEGSKA (reference sequence). The CDR3 sequence is 11 residues long. The CDR3 sequence: CSAPKIGGQYF. CDR3 coding DNA: TGCAGTGCTCCTAAAATTGGTGGGCAGTACTTC.

The chain is built from TRBV5-1 and TRBJ2-7; D may be TRBD1 (5 bases). V lost 0 bases, J lost 6 bases, and 13 bases lay in between. CDR3 length equals 14 residues. The germline V gene has CDR1 SGHRS and CDR2 YFSETQ. The CDR3 spells CASSLVGQSFEQYF. The CDR3 DNA reads as TGCGCCAGCAGCTTGGTGGGGCAGTCGTTCGAGCAGTACTTC.

The chain joins TRBV6-1 to TRBJ2-7; D possibly uses TRBD1 or TRBD2 (5 bases each). CDR1 is MNHNS and CDR2 is SASEGT in the germline V gene. V was shortened by 5 bases and J by 2 bases, with 22 bases between the two germline ends. The CDR3 totals 17 residues. The CDR3 DNA reads as TGTGCCAGCAGTCGGGCGGGCCAGGGATTCCCCACCTACGAGCAGTACTTC. Its protein product is CASSRAGQGFPTYEQYF.